This is a list of T cell receptor beta chains from one sample in a study of spatial heterogeneity in lung cancer. From the 5' RACE reads, TCRdb called clonotypes with MiXCR, one entry per CDR3 protein. The top ten clones hold roughly 9.9% of a sample with 20,000 to 25,000 distinct CDR3 sequences, 4.8% of them seen once. The sample here was lung tumor tissue, taken at surgery. The receptors here all came from a male donor with early-stage non-small cell lung cancer. Each CDR3 is given without its conserved first and last residue. Each record gives: clone size, CDR3 length, V gene, CDR3 protein. The size of a clone is reported for some rows only, either as once, few or many, or as a class for expanded clones.

abundance: many
len: 14
v_gene: TRBV5-1
CDR3aa: ASSLEPFGANEKLF

abundance: many
len: 13
v_gene: TRBV12-3/TRBV12-4
CDR3aa: ASSGLAGVYYEQY

abundance: many
len: 13
v_gene: TRBV11-2
CDR3aa: ASSRLAGGQETQY

abundance: many
len: 11
v_gene: TRBV20-1
CDR3aa: SAFLAGEYTQY

abundance: many
len: 14
v_gene: TRBV5-6
CDR3aa: ASSRDRGLAYNEQF

abundance: many
len: 12
v_gene: TRBV2
CDR3aa: ASSLRQGNQPQH

abundance: many
len: 13
v_gene: TRBV7-2
CDR3aa: ASSSPGLLSYEQY

abundance: many
len: 13
v_gene: TRBV7-9
CDR3aa: ASSLRNRDQETQY

abundance: many
len: 13
v_gene: TRBV7-9
CDR3aa: ASSIRLAGDREQY

abundance: few
len: 11
v_gene: TRBV11-2
CDR3aa: ASSLNRVDTQY

abundance: many
len: 13
v_gene: TRBV28
CDR3aa: ASSTIQGHYYGYT

abundance: many
len: 14
v_gene: TRBV27
CDR3aa: ASSLQPLAPTDTQY

abundance: -
len: 11
v_gene: TRBV5-1
CDR3aa: ASNTGGVYGYT

abundance: once
len: 12
v_gene: TRBV12-3/TRBV12-4
CDR3aa: ASSFGTSGNEQF

abundance: many
len: 14
v_gene: TRBV7-2
CDR3aa: ASSRTGTGVAGELF

abundance: many
len: 13
v_gene: TRBV12-3/TRBV12-4
CDR3aa: ASSPKGLADLAQY

abundance: many
len: 15
v_gene: TRBV12-3/TRBV12-4
CDR3aa: ASSRGQLAPFAGELF

abundance: many
len: 10
v_gene: TRBV12-3/TRBV12-4
CDR3aa: ASSLGLSPLH

abundance: medium-sized
len: 15
v_gene: TRBV27
CDR3aa: ASSRTSWGRTNYGYT

abundance: many
len: 11
v_gene: TRBV5-1
CDR3aa: ASSSDPNQPQH

abundance: -
len: 12
v_gene: TRBV28
CDR3aa: ASSWGTAADTQY

abundance: many
len: 14
v_gene: TRBV20-1
CDR3aa: SAGSVRGGVFDTQY

abundance: many
len: 14
v_gene: TRBV12-3/TRBV12-4
CDR3aa: ASSLSSGKNTGELF

abundance: once
len: 12
v_gene: TRBV6-1
CDR3aa: ASTEQGRDTEAF

abundance: many
len: 13
v_gene: TRBV7-2
CDR3aa: ASSSRGRGQETQY

abundance: many
len: 13
v_gene: TRBV28
CDR3aa: ASGSLRGANNEQF

abundance: many
len: 15
v_gene: TRBV5-6
CDR3aa: ASSRSWLGPQYYEQY

abundance: -
len: 12
v_gene: TRBV15
CDR3aa: ATSRDRGQETQY

abundance: few
len: 14
v_gene: TRBV10-2
CDR3aa: ASSAGVGGDNSPLH

abundance: many
len: 13
v_gene: TRBV29-1
CDR3aa: SVGDRGRQNTEAF

abundance: many
len: 13
v_gene: TRBV20-1
CDR3aa: SAKSGSRSYNEQF

abundance: -
len: 12
v_gene: TRBV5-1
CDR3aa: ASRRAGALYEQY

abundance: many
len: 13
v_gene: TRBV5-1
CDR3aa: ASSGWTGEGRTQY

abundance: many
len: 13
v_gene: TRBV23-1
CDR3aa: ATTRGGRGDQPQH

abundance: many
len: 11
v_gene: TRBV28
CDR3aa: ASSLATSYGYT

abundance: many
len: 11
v_gene: TRBV7-2
CDR3aa: ASSAKVGVPQY

abundance: -
len: 11
v_gene: TRBV20-1
CDR3aa: SAWLAGKETQY

abundance: medium-sized
len: 13
v_gene: TRBV5-5
CDR3aa: ASSSPGGENNEQF

abundance: many
len: 10
v_gene: TRBV11-1
CDR3aa: ASSHGGNEQF

abundance: many
len: 10
v_gene: TRBV27
CDR3aa: ASGGRQETQY

abundance: many
len: 14
v_gene: TRBV28
CDR3aa: ASSFTGGPGANVLT

abundance: -
len: 14
v_gene: TRBV20-1
CDR3aa: SARDVQGRSNQPQH